Listed here are 24 T cell receptor beta chains from one sample, sequenced in a study of CD8 T cells in ankylosing spondylitis. TCRdb recomputed calls from the 5' RACE reads with MiXCR, one row per CDR3 protein. The data show under 200,000 distinct CDR3 sequences, around a tenth seen once. What was sequenced was blood, either unsorted or a sorted T cell fraction (not recorded which). All receptors come from a male donor with ankylosing spondylitis or in good health (not recorded which).

V is TRBV6-5 and J is TRBJ2-5; 11 bases match TRBD2. The J segment lost 5 bases and the V segment lost 4 bases, leaving 6 bases of the junction unmatched. CDR1 is MNHEY and CDR2 is SVGAGI in the germline V gene. The CDR3 runs to 15 residues. The CDR3 reads CASSFSGGAQETQYF. The CDR3 DNA is TGTGCCAGCAGTTTTAGCGGGGGGGCCCAGGAGACCCAGTACTTC.

The chain has TRBV12-3 or TRBV12-4 and TRBJ2-5; 7 bases are shared with TRBD2. V was pared by 3 bases and J by 3 bases, with 10 bases of the junction left unmatched. This CDR3 is 16 amino acids long. CDR3 sequence reads: CASSFGSGHWEETQYF. The CDR3 nucleotides read TGTGCCAGCAGTTTCGGTAGCGGGCATTGGGAAGAGACCCAGTACTTC.

Details on this clonotype: The junction shows a germline mismatch at one end, possibly a read error. The J gene is TRBJ2-5, the V gene TRBV20-1; 7 positions match TRBD2. The length of the CDR3 is 15 residues. The V gene's germline CDR1 is DFQATT and CDR2 SNEGSKA (reference sequence). The chain's CDR3 is CSARDPTGGQEAQYF. For the CDR3, the DNA is TGCAGTGCTAGAGACCCAACGGGAGGCCAAGAGGCCCAGTACTTC.

At least ten counts were recorded for this clonotype. The CDR3 DNA is TGCAGTGCTAGGCGCCCCGCTAGCGGGGGGTACAATGAGCAGTTCTTC. This codes for CSARRPASGGYNEQFF. V and J are TRBV20-1 and TRBJ2-1; 11 nucleotides line up with TRBD2. The V gene's germline CDR1 is DFQATT and CDR2 SNEGSKA (reference sequence). The V and J ends lost 3 bases and 4 bases, in that order; junction bases with no gene match: 8. This CDR3 region has 16 residues.

This clonotype showed up many times. This chain links TRBV24-1 with TRBJ2-7; 7 bases are shared with TRBD1. V dropped 7 bases and J dropped 3; count of bases not matched to a gene: 5. The CDR3 sequence is 13 residues long. Germline V CDR1 and CDR2: KGHDR, SFDVKD. The CDR3 DNA reads TGTGCCACCAGCCGACAGGGCGACTACGAGCAGTACTTC. Its protein product is CATSRQGDYEQYF.

This clonotype was seen repeatedly, ten times or more. The chain is built from TRBV14 and TRBJ2-7; 14 nucleotides agree with TRBD2. Germline V gives CDR1 SGHDN, CDR2 FVKESK. There are 15 residues in the CDR3. After removal of 1 base from V and 5 bases from J, the junction contained 1 base not matched to a gene. The CDR3 protein is CASSQGLAGGHEQYF. As DNA, the CDR3 is TGTGCCAGCAGCCAAGGACTAGCGGGAGGGCACGAGCAGTACTTC.

This clonotype has just a few counts. The chain uses TRBV19 and TRBJ2-7; unclear D gene. Germline V gene data show CDR1 as LNHDA and CDR2 as SQIVND (reference sequence). CDR3 length: 15 residues. Deletions cut 0 bases from V and 0 bases from J, with 9 bases between. In nucleotides, the CDR3 is TGTGCCAGTAGTATAGATCATGGGATCTCCTACGAGCAGTACTTC. This codes for CASSIDHGISYEQYF.

This clonotype was found many times. The chain links TRBV5-6 to TRBJ1-6; D is unresolved. From germline, CDR1 is SGHDT and CDR2 YYEEEE. V lost 2 bases and J 6 bases, leaving 12 bases between the germline ends. The CDR3 sequence is 15 residues long. The CDR3 reads CASSFGQVSNSPLHF. The CDR3 DNA sequence: TGTGCCAGCAGCTTTGGGCAGGTATCTAATTCACCCCTCCACTTT.

This clonotype occurred many times. The chain combines TRBV20-1 with TRBJ2-7; D might be TRBD2 (5 bases). Between the trimmed V and J ends, which lost 7 bases and 5 bases, there was a span of 18 bases. CDR1 is DFQATT and CDR2 is SNEGSKA in the germline V gene (reference sequence). The CDR3 consists of 13 residues. CDR3 in amino acids: CSVEGTLANEQYF. In nucleotides, the CDR3 is TGCAGTGTTGAGGGTACTCTGGCCAACGAGCAGTACTTC.

The sample holds many counts of this clonotype. J is TRBJ1-3 and V is TRBV5-1; the match to TRBD1 covers 8 bases. This CDR3 comprises 17 residues. Germline CDR1 SGHRS, CDR2 YFSETQ. The V segment lost 5 bases and the J segment 0 bases; nucleotides outside the gene matches: 10. CDR3 amino acids: CASRPNTGQGSGNTIYF. The CDR3 region has the DNA TGCGCCAGCAGACCGAACACCGGACAGGGCTCTGGAAACACCATATATTTT.

In its sample, this clonotype was seen many times. The chain recombines TRBV7-8 with TRBJ1-1, with D tentatively TRBD1 (5 bases). From germline, CDR1 is SGHVS and CDR2 FQNEAQ. The CDR3 extends over 13 amino acids. V lost 1 base and J 9 bases, leaving 12 bases between the germline ends. This chain's CDR3 is CASSLVVDSQAFF. The CDR3 nucleotides read TGTGCCAGCAGCTTAGTTGTCGACAGTCAAGCTTTCTTT.

At least ten counts were recorded for this clonotype. The chain carries TRBV6-1 and TRBJ2-3; 10 nucleotides line up with TRBD2. Germline V gene data show CDR1 as MNHNS and CDR2 as SASEGT. Trimming cost V 6 bases and J 4 bases; bases outside gene matches: 7. The CDR3 is 15 amino acids. The CDR3 DNA is TGTGCCAGCAGGTCCAGCGGGGGGGCCGCAGATACGCAGTATTTT. Translating it yields CASRSSGGAADTQYF.

Notes on this clonotype: This may stem from a read error, because a much larger clone lies one nucleotide away. This chain uses TRBV2 with TRBJ2-7, with D unresolved. Trimming cost V 2 bases and J 5 bases, with 7 bases left between them. The CDR3 has 12 residues. Germline loops: CDR1 SNHLY, CDR2 FYNNEI. The CDR3 sequence is CASSELLHEQYF. The DNA for the CDR3 is TGTGCCAGCAGTGAACTTCTGCACGAGCAGTACTTC.

Only one count was recorded for this clonotype. This sequence may be a read error, since a much larger clone differs from it by one base. V usage is TRBV24-1 and J usage is TRBJ2-3; 10 bases match TRBD2. There are 16 residues in the CDR3. Germline CDR1 KGHDR, CDR2 SFDVKD. Losses at the gene ends were 4 bases for V and 1 base for J; bases not matched to a gene: 4. The CDR3 loop is CATSDCGLAGTDTQYF. The CDR3 nucleotides are TGTGCCACCAGTGACTGCGGACTAGCGGGCACAGATACGCAGTATTTT.

This clonotype was counted between two and nine times. In DNA, the CDR3 is TGCGCCAGCAGCCAAGATCGTGGGACAGGGGGATTCCAGCCCCAGCATTTT. Its protein product is CASSQDRGTGGFQPQHF. V is TRBV4-3 and J is TRBJ1-5; 11 bases are shared with TRBD1. The germline gives CDR1 LGHNA, CDR2 YSLEER. The V gene end was trimmed by 0 bases and the J gene end by 7 bases; junction bases not matched to a gene: 8. The CDR3 extends over 17 amino acids.

Ten or more counts support this clonotype. The rearrangement uses TRBV11-2 and TRBJ2-1, with a tentative D call TRBD1 (6 bases). The CDR3 runs 12 residues. The V gene lost 4 bases and the J gene lost 7 bases, with 8 bases spanning the gap. Per germline, CDR1 SGHAT and CDR2 FQNNGV. In DNA form, the CDR3 reads TGTGCCAGCAGCTCAACAGGGAATGAGCAGTTCTTC. Residues: CASSSTGNEQFF.

This clonotype has just a few counts. A read error may account for a junction end that differs from germline. The rearrangement links TRBV5-1 to TRBJ1-1; D call uncertain. Germline V gene data show CDR1 as SGHRS and CDR2 as YFSETQ. CDR3 length: 14 amino acids. DNA of the CDR3: TGCACCAGCAGCTTACCTACAGAAACCTCTGAAGCTTTCTTT. Translating gives CTSSLPTETSEAFF.

This clonotype was detected many times. The J gene is TRBJ1-5, the V gene TRBV12-3 or TRBV12-4, with TRBD1 identical over 10 bases. This CDR3 is built from 18 residues. Unmatched junction bases numbered 12, after V lost 3 bases and J lost 4 bases. This CDR3 reads CASSLGGQGRGRNQPQHF. In DNA form, the CDR3 reads TGTGCCAGCAGTTTGGGGGGACAGGGGAGGGGGCGAAATCAGCCCCAGCATTTT.

This clonotype was seen at least ten times. V gene TRBV20-1 combines with J gene TRBJ1-1, with D uncertain. CDR1 and CDR2 (germline): DFQATT, SNEGSKA (reference sequence). The germline V and J ends were trimmed by 8 bases and 9 bases, with 16 bases remaining between them. The CDR3 sequence is 11 residues long. The CDR3 here is CSTSDGSKAFF. As DNA, the CDR3 is TGCAGTACAAGCGACGGAAGCAAAGCTTTCTTT.

This clonotype has ten or more counts. The V and J genes are TRBV9 and TRBJ2-3; 8 bases agree with TRBD2. The junction had 2 bases not matched to a gene; V was cut back by 4 bases and J by 4 bases. This CDR3 spans 13 amino acids. Germline CDR1 SGDLS, CDR2 YYNGEE. CDR3 in DNA: TGTGCCAGCAGCCCGGGGGGGCCAGATACGCAGTATTTT. Protein product: CASSPGGPDTQYF.

Worth noting for this clonotype: A read error is possible here, since a much larger clone lies one base away. The CDR3 does not end in the conserved phenylalanine or tryptophan, so this is likely a read error. The CDR3 reads CASSLAGANNEQFI. CDR3 bases: TGCGCCAGCAGCTTGGCCGGGGCAAACAATGAGCAGTTCATC. The J gene is TRBJ2-1, the V gene TRBV5-1; D could derive from TRBD1 or TRBD2 (5 bases each). The CDR3 has 14 amino acids. V was pared by 0 bases and J by 5 bases, with 9 bases between. Germline V gives CDR1 SGHRS, CDR2 YFSETQ.

This clonotype was detected only a few times. Here the CDR3 reads CASSSRGRQGNQPQHF. CDR3 bases: TGTGCCAGCAGCTCGAGGGGGCGGCAAGGCAATCAGCCCCAGCATTTT. This chain links TRBV7-2 with TRBJ1-5, with 7 nucleotides matching TRBD1. The CDR3 consists of 16 residues. Germline V lookup: CDR1 SGHTA, CDR2 FQGNSA. J was trimmed by 2 bases and V by 4 bases; bases with no gene match: 8.

This clonotype was seen at least ten times. This sequence joins TRBV5-6 and TRBJ1-2; D gene unclear. The germline V gene has CDR1 SGHDT and CDR2 YYEEEE. The CDR3 sequence is 14 residues long. Between the trimmed V and J ends, which lost 2 bases and 6 bases, there was a span of 14 bases. The CDR3 protein is CASSFVSGVDGYTF. CDR3 DNA sequence: TGTGCCAGCAGCTTCGTATCCGGGGTAGATGGCTACACCTTC. Together with reference TRBV5-6 and TRBJ1-2, the CDR3 gives the full variable domain: DAGVTQSPTHLIKTRGQQVTLRCSPKSGHDTVSWYQQALGQGPQFIFQYYEEEERQRGNFPDRFSGHQFPNYSSELNVNALLLGDSALYLCASSFVSGVDGYTFGSGTRLTVV.

This clonotype was seen at least ten times. V and J are TRBV11-2 and TRBJ2-3, with D perhaps being TRBD1 or TRBD2 (5 bases each). The CDR3 covers 16 residues. Germline V CDR1 and CDR2: SGHAT, FQNNGV. Trimming took off 5 bases at V and 0 bases at J, with 15 bases between the two ends. Here the CDR3 reads CASSPYEGSSTDTQYF. DNA of the CDR3: TGTGCCAGCAGCCCCTATGAGGGGTCAAGCACAGATACGCAGTATTTT.